The 8 T cell receptor beta chains in this list originate from one sample, sequenced in a study of T cell responses to AZD1222 COVID-19 vaccine. Using immunoSEQ multiplex PCR, the repertoire was profiled, and TCRdb retains in-frame clones only, with some absent. The sample includes approximately 150,000 clones, 80% to 95% of them seen just once. The sample in question was peripheral blood, obtained 28 days after the second AZD1222 dose. These TCRs come from an adult who received the AZD1222 COVID-19 vaccine.

The chain carries TRBV19 and TRBJ2-4, with D possibly matching TRBD2 (5 bases). Germline V gene data show CDR1 as LNHDA and CDR2 as SQIVND (reference sequence). Trimming pared 7 bases from V and 1 base from J, leaving 11 bases between. This CDR3 contains 14 residues. DNA of the CDR3: TGTGCCAGTACTCCCGGGGTGGCCAAAAACATTCAGTACTTC. This codes for CASTPGVAKNIQYF. The full variable domain, completed using reference TRBV19 and TRBJ2-4, is DGGITQSPKYLFRKEGQNVTLSCEQNLNHDAMYWYRQDPGQGLRLIYYSQIVNDFQKGDIAEGYSVSREKKESFPLTVTSAQKNPTAFYLCASTPGVAKNIQYFGAGTRLSVL.

This chain joins TRBV5-1 and TRBJ2-7; 9 bases match TRBD1. The J segment lost 5 bases and the V segment lost 3 bases, leaving 9 bases of the junction unmatched. Germline assignment: CDR1 SGHRS and CDR2 YFSETQ. The CDR3 has 15 residues. The DNA for the CDR3 is TGCGCCAGCAGCTCGTCCGGGACAGGGACCGACGAGCAGTACTTC. Translated, it gives CASSSSGTGTDEQYF.

The chain uses TRBV4-1 and TRBJ2-2, with 7 nucleotides matching TRBD1. The CDR3 covers 13 residues. V trimming: 3 bases; J trimming: 7 bases; junction bases outside the gene matches: 2. Germline CDR1 MGHRA, CDR2 YSYEKL. The chain's CDR3 is CASSQNRGGELFF. CDR3 bases: TGCGCCAGCAGCCAGAACAGGGGCGGGGAGCTGTTTTTT.

The chain employs TRBV3-1 (or the pseudogene TRBV3-2) and TRBJ2-7; 8 bases agree with TRBD2. CDR3 size: 15 residues. With V trimmed by 0 bases and J by 1 base, 2 bases remained unmatched. CDR1 LGHDT and CDR2 YNNKEL come from the germline V gene (reference sequence). For the CDR3, the DNA is TGTGCCAGCAGCCAAGAAGGCGGGGGGTCCTACGAGCAGTACTTC. Translating gives CASSQEGGGSYEQYF.

The rearrangement links TRBV14 to TRBJ2-1; 10 bases match TRBD1. This CDR3 has 15 amino acids. V shed 3 bases, J shed 8 bases, and the junction held 7 bases outside the gene matches. Germline V gene data show CDR1 as SGHDN and CDR2 as FVKESK. Written as DNA, the CDR3 is TGTGCCAGCAGCCAGACAGGGGGCGCAAGGGATGAGCAGTTCTTC. Its protein is CASSQTGGARDEQFF.

The V call is TRBV7-9, the J call TRBJ1-3; D might be TRBD1 (5 bases). CDR1 is SEHNR and CDR2 is FQNEAQ in the germline V gene (reference sequence). Trimming took 2 bases from V and 3 from J, leaving 5 bases between them. The CDR3 runs 13 residues. The DNA for the CDR3 is TGTGCCAGCAGCTTAAGGGGTGGAAACACCATATATTTT. Amino acid sequence: CASSLRGGNTIYF.

V gene TRBV27 combines with J gene TRBJ1-5; TRBD1 might be the D (5 bases). Between the trimmed V and J ends, which lost 6 bases and 2 bases, there was a span of 8 bases. This CDR3 region has 13 residues. In germline, CDR1 is MNHEY, CDR2 SMNVEV (reference sequence). In DNA, the CDR3 is TGTGCCAGCAGCAGGGCGGGCAATCAGCCCCAGCATTTT. It specifies CASSRAGNQPQHF.

This rearrangement joins TRBV24-1 to TRBJ1-2; D is possibly TRBD1 (6 bases). Germline-derived CDR1 and CDR2 are KGHDR and SFDVKD. This CDR3 is 16 amino acids long. V was trimmed by 2 bases and J by 8 bases, leaving 20 bases between them. CDR3 DNA sequence: TGTGCCACCAGTGATTCCTCGGGGGGGGCCTCTTTAGGCTACACCTTC. Its translation: CATSDSSGGASLGYTF.